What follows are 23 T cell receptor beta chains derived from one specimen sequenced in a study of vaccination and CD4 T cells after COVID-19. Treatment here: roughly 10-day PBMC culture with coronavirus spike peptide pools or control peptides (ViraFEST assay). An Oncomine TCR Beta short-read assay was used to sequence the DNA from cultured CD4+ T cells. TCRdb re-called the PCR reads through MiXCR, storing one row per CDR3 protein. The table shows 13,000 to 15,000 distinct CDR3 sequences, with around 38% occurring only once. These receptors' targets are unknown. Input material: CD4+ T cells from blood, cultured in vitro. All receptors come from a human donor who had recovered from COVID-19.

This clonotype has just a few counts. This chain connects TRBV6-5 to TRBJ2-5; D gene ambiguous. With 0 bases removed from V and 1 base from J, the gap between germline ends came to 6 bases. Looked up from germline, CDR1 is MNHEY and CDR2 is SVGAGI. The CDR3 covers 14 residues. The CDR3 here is CASSYSHLQETQYF. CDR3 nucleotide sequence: TGTGCCAGCAGTTACTCACACCTCCAAGAGACCCAGTACTTC.

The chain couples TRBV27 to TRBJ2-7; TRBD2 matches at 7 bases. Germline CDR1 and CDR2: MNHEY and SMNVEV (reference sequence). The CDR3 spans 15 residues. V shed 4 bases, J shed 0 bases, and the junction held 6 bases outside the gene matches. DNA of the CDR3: TGTGCCAGCAGTTGGGGACGGACTAGCTCCTACGAGCAGTACTTC. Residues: CASSWGRTSSYEQYF.

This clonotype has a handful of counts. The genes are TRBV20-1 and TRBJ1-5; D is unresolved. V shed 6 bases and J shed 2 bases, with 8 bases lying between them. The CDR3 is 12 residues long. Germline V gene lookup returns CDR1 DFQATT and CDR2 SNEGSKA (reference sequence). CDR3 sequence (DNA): TGCAGTGCCTCTCGGGGCAATCAGCCCCAGCATTTT. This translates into CSASRGNQPQHF.

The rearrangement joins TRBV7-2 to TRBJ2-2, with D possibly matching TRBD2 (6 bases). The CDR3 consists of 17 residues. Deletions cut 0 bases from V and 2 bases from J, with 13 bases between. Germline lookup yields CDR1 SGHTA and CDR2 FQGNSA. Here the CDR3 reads CASSLALVSGNTGELFF. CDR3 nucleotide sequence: TGTGCCAGCAGCTTAGCGCTCGTTAGCGGAAACACCGGGGAGCTGTTTTTT.

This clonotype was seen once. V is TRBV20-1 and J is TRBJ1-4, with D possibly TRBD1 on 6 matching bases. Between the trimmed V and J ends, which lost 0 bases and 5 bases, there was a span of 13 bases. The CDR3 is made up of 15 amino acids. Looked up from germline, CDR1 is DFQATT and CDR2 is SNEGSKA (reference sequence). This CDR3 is CSARDVAGANEKLFF. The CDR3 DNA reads TGCAGTGCTAGAGATGTGGCAGGGGCGAATGAAAAACTGTTTTTT.

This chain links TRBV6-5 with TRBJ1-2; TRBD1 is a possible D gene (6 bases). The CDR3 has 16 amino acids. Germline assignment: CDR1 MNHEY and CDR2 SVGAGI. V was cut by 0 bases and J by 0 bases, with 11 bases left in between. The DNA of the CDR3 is TGTGCCAGCAGTTACTCGCAGGGGATCGCTAACTATGGCTACACCTTC. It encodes CASSYSQGIANYGYTF.

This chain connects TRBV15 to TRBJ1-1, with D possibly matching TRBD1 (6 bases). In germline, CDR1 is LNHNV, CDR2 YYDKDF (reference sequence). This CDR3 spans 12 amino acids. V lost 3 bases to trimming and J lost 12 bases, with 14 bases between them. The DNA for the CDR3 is TGTGCCACCAGCAGCCCTACAGGGAGGACTTTCTTT. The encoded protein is CATSSPTGRTFF.

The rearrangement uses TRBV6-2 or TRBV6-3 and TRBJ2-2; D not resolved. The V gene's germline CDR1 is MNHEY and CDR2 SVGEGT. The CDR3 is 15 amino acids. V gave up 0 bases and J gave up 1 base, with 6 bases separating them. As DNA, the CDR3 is TGTGCCAGCAGTTACTCGACGGGGAACACCGGGGAGCTGTTTTTT. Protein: CASSYSTGNTGELFF.

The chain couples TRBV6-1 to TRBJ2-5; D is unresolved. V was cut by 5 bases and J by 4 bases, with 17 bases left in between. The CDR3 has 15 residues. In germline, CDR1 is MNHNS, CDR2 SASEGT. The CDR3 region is CASSPRRQVGETQYF. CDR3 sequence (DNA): TGTGCCAGCAGTCCCCGCAGGCAAGTAGGAGAGACCCAGTACTTC.

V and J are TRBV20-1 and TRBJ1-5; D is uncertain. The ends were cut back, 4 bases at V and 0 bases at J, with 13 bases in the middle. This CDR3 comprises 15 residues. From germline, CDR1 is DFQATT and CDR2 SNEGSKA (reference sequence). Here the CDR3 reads CSATRTAYSNQPQHF. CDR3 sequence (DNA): TGCAGTGCTACCAGGACCGCATATAGCAATCAGCCCCAGCATTTT.

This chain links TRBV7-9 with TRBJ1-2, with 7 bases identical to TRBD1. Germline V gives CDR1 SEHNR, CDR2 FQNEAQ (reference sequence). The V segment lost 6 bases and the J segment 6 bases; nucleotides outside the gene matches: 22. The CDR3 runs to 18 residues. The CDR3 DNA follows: TGTGCCAGCAGTCCACGGGCCGAACAGGGGAAAGGTGGTGATGGCTACACCTTC. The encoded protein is CASSPRAEQGKGGDGYTF.

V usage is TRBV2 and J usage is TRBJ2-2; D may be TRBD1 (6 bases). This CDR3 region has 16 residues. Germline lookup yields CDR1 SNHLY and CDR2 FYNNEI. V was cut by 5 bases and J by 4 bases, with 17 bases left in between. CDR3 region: CASSLTGARGTGELFF. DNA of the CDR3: TGTGCCAGCAGTCTGACAGGTGCTCGAGGCACCGGGGAGCTGTTTTTT. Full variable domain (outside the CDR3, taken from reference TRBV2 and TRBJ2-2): EPEVTQTPSHQVTQMGQEVILRCVPISNHLYFYWYRQILGQKVEFLVSFYNNEISEKSEIFDDQFSVERPDGSNFTLKIRSTKLEDSAMYFCASSLTGARGTGELFFGEGSRLTVL.

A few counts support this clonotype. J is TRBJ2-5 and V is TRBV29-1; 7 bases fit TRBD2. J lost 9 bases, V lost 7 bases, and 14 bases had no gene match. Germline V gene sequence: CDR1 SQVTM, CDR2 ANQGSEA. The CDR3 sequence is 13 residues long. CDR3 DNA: TGCAGCGCTAGAGACGGACTAGTGGTCCCCCAGTACTTC. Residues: CSARDGLVVPQYF.

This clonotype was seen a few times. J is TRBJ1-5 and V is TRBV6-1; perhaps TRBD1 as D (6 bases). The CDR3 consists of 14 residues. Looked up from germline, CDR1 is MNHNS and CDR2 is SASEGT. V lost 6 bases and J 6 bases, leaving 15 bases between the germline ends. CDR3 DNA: TGTGCCAGCAGGCGCACCGGGGGGCGTCAGCCCCAGCATTTT. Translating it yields CASRRTGGRQPQHF.

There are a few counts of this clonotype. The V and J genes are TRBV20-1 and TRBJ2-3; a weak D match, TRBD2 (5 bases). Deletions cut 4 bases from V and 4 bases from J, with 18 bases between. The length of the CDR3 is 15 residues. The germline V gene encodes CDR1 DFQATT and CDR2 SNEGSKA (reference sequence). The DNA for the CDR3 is TGCAGTGCTATCGTCGGGGTAGCGAGTTCAGATACGCAGTATTTT. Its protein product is CSAIVGVASSDTQYF.

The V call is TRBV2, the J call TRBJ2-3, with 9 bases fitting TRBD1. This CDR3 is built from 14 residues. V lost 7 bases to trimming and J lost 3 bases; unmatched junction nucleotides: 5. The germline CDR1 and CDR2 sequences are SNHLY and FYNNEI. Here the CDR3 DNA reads TGTGCCAGCACCACGGGGACAGGGACAGATACGCAGTATTTT. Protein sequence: CASTTGTGTDTQYF.

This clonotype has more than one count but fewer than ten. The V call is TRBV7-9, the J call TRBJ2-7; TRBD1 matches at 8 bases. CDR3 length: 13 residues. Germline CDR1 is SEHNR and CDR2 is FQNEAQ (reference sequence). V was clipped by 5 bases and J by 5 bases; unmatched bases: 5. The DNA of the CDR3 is TGTGCCAGCAGCCCGACAGGGGACGACGAGCAGTACTTC. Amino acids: CASSPTGDDEQYF.

CDR3 sequence (DNA): TGTGCCTGGACCCCCGCAGGGGGTTTCAATCAGCCCCAGCATTTT. Protein product: CAWTPAGGFNQPQHF. V and J are TRBV30 and TRBJ1-5, with TRBD1 identical over 7 bases. Germline values: CDR1 GTSNPN, CDR2 SVGIG (reference sequence). The V segment lost 4 bases and the J segment 3 bases; nucleotides outside the gene matches: 9. The CDR3 extends over 15 amino acids.

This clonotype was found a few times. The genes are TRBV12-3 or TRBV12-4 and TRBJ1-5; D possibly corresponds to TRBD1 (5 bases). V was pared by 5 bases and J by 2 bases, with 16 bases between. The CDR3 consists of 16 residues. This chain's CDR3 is CASSPTGGRGNQPQHF. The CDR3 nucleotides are TGTGCCAGCAGTCCGACGGGGGGTCGGGGCAATCAGCCCCAGCATTTT.

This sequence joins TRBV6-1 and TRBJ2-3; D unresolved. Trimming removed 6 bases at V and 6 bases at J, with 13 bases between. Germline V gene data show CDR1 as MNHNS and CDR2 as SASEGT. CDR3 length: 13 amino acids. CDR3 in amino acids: CASSRTPWDTQYF. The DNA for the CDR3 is TGTGCCAGCAGCCGAACCCCATGGGATACGCAGTATTTT.

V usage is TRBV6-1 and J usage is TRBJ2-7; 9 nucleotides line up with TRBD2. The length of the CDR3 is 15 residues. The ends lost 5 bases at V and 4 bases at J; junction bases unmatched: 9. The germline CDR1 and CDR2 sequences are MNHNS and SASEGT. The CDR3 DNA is TGTGCCAGCAGTCTCCTACAGCGGGGGGCTTACGAGCAGTACTTC. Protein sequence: CASSLLQRGAYEQYF.

In DNA, the CDR3 is TGTGCCACCAGCCGCAGTTTTGGAGGCAATCAGCCCCAGCATTTT. It translates to CATSRSFGGNQPQHF. The rearrangement joins TRBV15 to TRBJ1-5; D uncertain. Germline V gene sequence: CDR1 LNHNV, CDR2 YYDKDF (reference sequence). With 5 bases removed from V and 2 bases from J, the gap between germline ends came to 13 bases. CDR3 size: 15 residues. Drawing the rest from reference TRBV15 and TRBJ1-5, the complete variable domain is DAMVIQNPRYQVTQFGKPVTLSCSQTLNHNVMYWYQQKSSQAPKLLFHYYDKDFNNEADTPDNFQSRRPNTSFCFLDIRSPGLGDTAMYLCATSRSFGGNQPQHFGDGTRLSIL.

This chain's CDR3 is CASSSGGVRNEQFF. The CDR3 region has the DNA TGTGCCAGCAGCTCGGGAGGGGTTAGGAATGAGCAGTTCTTC. V and J are TRBV7-8 and TRBJ2-1; TRBD2 matches at 8 bases. The CDR3 is 14 residues long. CDR1 SGHVS and CDR2 FQNEAQ come from the germline V gene. The trim removed 4 bases at V and 7 bases at J, leaving 6 bases unmatched.